One and the same sample provided the 17 T cell receptor beta chains below, sequenced in a study of control samples from healthy donors and cancer patients. Sequenced by immunoSEQ multiplex PCR; TCRdb stores in-frame clones only, minus some. The sample has fewer than 95,000 clones; about nine tenths are singletons. Sequenced input: blood. These receptors all come from a man aged 25 to 40 in good health.

The chain carries TRBV14 and TRBJ2-1, with TRBD1 as a possible D gene (6 bases). Germline V lookup: CDR1 SGHDN, CDR2 FVKESK. The CDR3 extends over 15 amino acids. Trimming cost V 5 bases and J 0 bases, with 11 bases left between them. The chain's CDR3 is CASSFLQGSYNEQFF. Written as DNA, the CDR3 is TGTGCCAGCAGCTTCCTACAGGGCTCCTACAATGAGCAGTTCTTC.

The chain employs TRBV29-1 and TRBJ1-1; no clear D. The CDR3 consists of 12 residues. The germline CDR1 and CDR2 sequences are SQVTM and ANQGSEA. Trimming removed 6 bases at V and 1 base at J, with 9 bases between. CDR3 bases: TGCAGCGTGGGTAACGGGAACACTGAAGCTTTCTTT. This sequence encodes CSVGNGNTEAFF.

V and J are TRBV2 and TRBJ2-3; D call uncertain. Germline CDR1 and CDR2: SNHLY and FYNNEI. The CDR3 is 13 amino acids. The V gene lost 7 bases and the J gene lost 6 bases, with 14 bases spanning the gap. CDR3 protein: CASKGPLRDTQYF. As DNA, the CDR3 is TGTGCCAGCAAGGGCCCCCTTAGGGATACGCAGTATTTT.

This clone appeared a few times. The chain couples TRBV5-3 to TRBJ1-3; D gene uncertain. TRBV5-3 qualifies as an ORF whose function is uncertain. Trimming stripped 1 base from V and 0 bases from J, with 23 bases between. The CDR3 runs to 20 residues. The DNA for the CDR3 is TGTGCCAGAAGCTTGTGGGCTAAGTGTGGGAAGGTGCACTCTGGAAACACCATATATTTT. Its translation: CARSLWAKCGKVHSGNTIYF.

The gene calls are TRBV6-2 or TRBV6-3 and TRBJ1-1; D possibly corresponds to TRBD1 (5 bases). The CDR3 covers 14 residues. Germline CDR1 is MNHEY and CDR2 is SVGEGT. The ends were cut back, 6 bases at V and 1 base at J, with 12 bases in the middle. CDR3 nucleotide sequence: TGTGCCAGCAGCCCCGGGGGAGAGAACACTGAAGCTTTCTTT. Protein product: CASSPGGENTEAFF.

The genes are TRBV24-1 and TRBJ2-3; D possibly corresponds to TRBD1 (6 bases). The CDR3 extends over 13 amino acids. From germline, CDR1 is KGHDR and CDR2 SFDVKD. V lost 4 bases and J lost 11, with 15 bases in between. This CDR3 reads CATSDSDRSGQYF. Written as DNA, the CDR3 is TGTGCCACCAGTGACTCAGACAGGTCCGGGCAGTATTTT.

The chain has TRBV7-9 and TRBJ2-2; maybe TRBD2 (6 bases). Trimming removed 5 bases at V and 3 bases at J, with 13 bases between. Germline V CDR1 and CDR2: SEHNR, FQNEAQ (reference sequence). This CDR3 spans 15 amino acids. The DNA of the CDR3 is TGTGCCAGCAGCCCTATCAGGGAGGACACCGGGGAGCTGTTTTTT. Its protein is CASSPIREDTGELFF.

V usage is TRBV11-3 and J usage is TRBJ2-2; tentative D call: TRBD2 (5 bases). V was shortened by 1 base and J by 1 base, with 16 bases between the two germline ends. The germline gives CDR1 SGHNT, CDR2 YENEEA. The CDR3 has 18 residues. CDR3 protein: CASSLGQRPLQNTGELFF. As DNA, the CDR3 is TGTGCCAGCAGCTTAGGCCAGCGGCCCCTCCAGAACACCGGGGAGCTGTTTTTT.

The rearrangement uses TRBV6-5 and TRBJ1-1; D gene ambiguous. The CDR3 length is 15 residues. Trimming removed 7 bases from V and 1 base from J, with 16 bases in between. Germline CDR1 and CDR2: MNHEY and SVGAGI. This CDR3 reads CASNPNGRANTEAFF. The CDR3 DNA is TGTGCCAGCAACCCCAACGGGAGGGCGAACACTGAAGCTTTCTTT.

This rearrangement joins TRBV5-1 to TRBJ1-1; D is uncertain. Germline-derived CDR1 and CDR2 are SGHRS and YFSETQ. V lost 4 bases to trimming and J lost 5 bases, with 21 bases between them. The CDR3 has 16 amino acids. In DNA, the CDR3 is TGCGCCAGCAGCCCCACCTGGGCAGGCCTGAGGACTGAAGCTTTCTTT. Its protein product is CASSPTWAGLRTEAFF. Full variable domain (rest looked up from reference TRBV5-1 and TRBJ1-1): KAGVTQTPRYLIKTRGQQVTLSCSPISGHRSVSWYQQTPGQGLQFLFEYFSETQRNKGNFPGRFSGRQFSNSRSEMNVSTLELGDSALYLCASSPTWAGLRTEAFFGQGTRLTVV.

V is TRBV2 and J is TRBJ2-5; 8 bases match TRBD2. Germline-derived CDR1 and CDR2 are SNHLY and FYNNEI. The J segment lost 9 bases and the V segment lost 7 bases, leaving 13 bases of the junction unmatched. This CDR3 has 14 amino acids. The CDR3 loop reads CASMDGLARGAQYF. The CDR3 coding sequence is TGTGCCAGCATGGATGGACTAGCCCGGGGAGCCCAGTACTTC.

The rearrangement joins TRBV19 to TRBJ1-2, with 8 bases identical to TRBD1. The CDR3 contains 12 residues. J lost 8 bases, V lost 5 bases, and 4 bases had no gene match. The V gene's germline CDR1 is LNHDA and CDR2 SQIVND (reference sequence). In DNA, the CDR3 is TGTGCCAGTAGTTCAGGGGGCGAGGGCTACACCTTC. Translated, it gives CASSSGGEGYTF.

J is TRBJ2-1 and V is TRBV7-2; maybe TRBD1 (6 bases). The CDR3 runs 15 residues. Germline V CDR1 and CDR2: SGHTA, FQGNSA. V shed 5 bases and J shed 0 bases, with 11 bases lying between them. The CDR3 region has the DNA TGTGCCAGCAGCCAAGGGACATTCTCCTACAATGAGCAGTTCTTC. As protein: CASSQGTFSYNEQFF.

V is TRBV6-1 and J is TRBJ2-7, with D possibly matching TRBD1 (6 bases). CDR1 is MNHNS, CDR2 SASEGT, per germline. The CDR3 is 15 residues long. The V end was cut by 1 base, the J end by 3 bases, with 13 bases between. The CDR3 is CASSEGDHRVYEQYV. The DNA of the CDR3 is TGTGCCAGCAGTGAAGGAGATCACAGGGTCTACGAGCAGTACGTC.

The chain links TRBV7-9 to TRBJ2-7; D could derive from TRBD1 or TRBD2 (6 bases each). The CDR3 has 15 residues. Germline CDR1 is SEHNR and CDR2 is FQNEAQ (reference sequence). V lost 4 bases to trimming and J lost 3 bases, with 16 bases between them. DNA of the CDR3: TGTGCCAGCAGCTGCGGGACACTCGAGATCTACGAGCAGTACGTC. Amino acids: CASSCGTLEIYEQYV.

The chain is built from TRBV7-3 and TRBJ1-2; a possible D gene is TRBD1 (5 bases). The CDR3 runs 13 residues. CDR1 and CDR2 (germline): SGHTA, FQGTGA. The ends were cut back, 1 base at V and 7 bases at J, with 10 bases in the middle. The CDR3 bases are TGTGCCAGCAGCTTAAACGGGGGGTCTGGCTACACCTTC. It is translated as CASSLNGGSGYTF.

The V call is TRBV2, the J call TRBJ1-4; possibly TRBD1 for D (6 bases). The CDR3 covers 14 residues. Germline V gene data show CDR1 as SNHLY and CDR2 as FYNNEI. The germline V and J ends were trimmed by 1 base and 7 bases, with 10 bases remaining between them. This chain's CDR3 is CASSEGTVGEKLFF. The CDR3 DNA reads as TGTGCCAGCAGTGAAGGGACAGTGGGTGAAAAACTGTTTTTT.